The 25 T cell receptor beta chains below come from one sample, sequenced in a study of T cells in Graves' hyperthyroidism and ophthalmopathy. Template material for amplifying TCR beta CDR3 regions consisted of RNA transcripts. HTBI primers were the set used in a first-round RT-PCR of the TCR CDR3. TCRdb re-called the multiplex PCR reads with MiXCR, one entry per CDR3 protein. The table lists about 480,000 distinct CDR3 sequences, around an eighth of them singletons. Material: blood. Receptor source: a woman under 30 with Graves' hyperthyroidism.

The chain employs TRBV9 and TRBJ2-3, with D possibly called TRBD1 or TRBD2 (6 bases each). V shed 7 bases and J shed 5 bases, with 17 bases lying between them. The CDR3 is 14 amino acids. Germline V CDR1 and CDR2: SGDLS, YYNGEE. The CDR3 DNA reads as TGTGCCAGCTCAGGGGAGGCCCGGAGAGATACGCAGTATTTT. Residues: CASSGEARRDTQYF.

This clonotype was seen at least ten times. The chain joins TRBV6-1 to TRBJ2-5, with 9 bases aligning to TRBD1. Per the germline V gene, CDR1 is MNHNS and CDR2 is SASEGT. The CDR3 is 15 amino acids. The V and J ends lost 3 bases and 5 bases, in that order; junction bases with no gene match: 7. The CDR3 loop is CASSDPDRGGETQYF. The CDR3 DNA reads TGTGCCAGCAGTGACCCGGACAGGGGAGGGGAGACCCAGTACTTC.

In this sample, this clonotype turned up a few times. The V and J genes are TRBV5-5 and TRBJ1-3; no clear D gene. From germline, CDR1 is SGHKS and CDR2 YYEKEE (reference sequence). The V gene lost 2 bases and the J gene lost 3 bases, with 12 bases spanning the gap. This CDR3 region has 15 residues. This chain's CDR3 is CASSFQVVHGNTIYF. The CDR3 DNA reads as TGTGCCAGCAGCTTCCAGGTTGTGCATGGAAACACCATATATTTT.

This clonotype was seen ten or more times. This sequence joins TRBV6-5 and TRBJ2-5; D gene unclear. The germline CDR1 and CDR2 sequences are MNHEY and SVGAGI. Trimming pared 2 bases from V and 0 bases from J, leaving 4 bases between. The CDR3 extends over 13 amino acids. CDR3 loop: CASSYRNQETQYF. The CDR3 region has the DNA TGTGCCAGCAGTTACCGGAACCAAGAGACCCAGTACTTC.

Many counts were recorded for this clonotype. The chain uses TRBV12-3 or TRBV12-4 and TRBJ2-7; D call uncertain. The CDR3 contains 13 residues. V was clipped by 1 base and J by 3 bases, with 7 bases between them. The CDR3 region is CASSLGFRYEQYV. The CDR3 DNA is TGTGCCAGCAGTTTAGGGTTTCGCTACGAGCAGTACGTC.

In its sample, this clonotype was seen a few times. The chain links TRBV6-1 to TRBJ2-7; D is perhaps TRBD2 (6 bases). With 7 bases removed from V and 3 bases from J, the gap between germline ends came to 22 bases. This CDR3 has 16 residues. The germline V gene encodes CDR1 MNHNS and CDR2 SASEGT. CDR3 nucleotides: TGTGCCAGCACCGAAAGTGAGACTAGTGGAGTCTACGAGCAGTACGTC. It is translated as CASTESETSGVYEQYV.

This clonotype was seen only a few times. V is TRBV7-3 and J is TRBJ2-5; D gene uncertain. The ends were cut back, 4 bases at V and 0 bases at J, with 6 bases in the middle. CDR3 length equals 13 residues. Germline CDR1 is SGHTA and CDR2 is FQGTGA. The CDR3 spells CASSSLYQETQYF. As DNA, the CDR3 is TGTGCCAGCAGCTCTTTGTACCAAGAGACCCAGTACTTC.

This clonotype has at least ten counts. The chain couples TRBV28 to TRBJ1-1; no reliable D call. The CDR3 covers 15 residues. The V end lost 2 bases, the J end lost 0 bases, and 10 bases lay between the germline ends. Germline loops: CDR1 MDHEN, CDR2 SYDVKM. CDR3 coding DNA: TGTGCCAGCAGTTTACCCCCCGTAGTGAACACTGAAGCTTTCTTT. Translating it yields CASSLPPVVNTEAFF.

This clonotype has a count of ten or more. The CDR3: CAWSVYRTSGSMVNNEQFF. The CDR3 region has the DNA TGTGCCTGGAGTGTATACCGGACTAGCGGGAGCATGGTAAACAATGAGCAGTTCTTC. The rearrangement joins TRBV30 to TRBJ2-1, with 13 positions matching TRBD2. The CDR3 is made up of 19 amino acids. Per the germline V gene, CDR1 is GTSNPN and CDR2 is SVGIG (reference sequence). J gave up 5 bases and V 0 bases, and 13 bases lay outside the gene matches.

The V call is TRBV6-5, the J call TRBJ1-1; the D is unclear. Germline CDR1 and CDR2: MNHEY and SVGAGI. Trimming removed 7 bases at V and 7 bases at J, with 10 bases between. This CDR3 comprises 11 residues. CDR3 loop: CASTLPIEAFF. The DNA of the CDR3 is TGTGCCAGCACTTTACCCATTGAAGCTTTCTTT.

This clonotype was counted between two and nine times. The chain links TRBV12-3 or TRBV12-4 to TRBJ2-4; TRBD1 matches 7 bases. The V and J ends lost 7 bases and 4 bases, in that order; junction bases with no gene match: 10. The CDR3 is 15 amino acids. The DNA for the CDR3 is TGTGCCAGCAATTCAACAGGGGCCCTTAAAAACATTCAGTACTTC. Its protein product is CASNSTGALKNIQYF.

This clonotype was seen many times. CDR3 residues: CASSLVRRGTDTQYF. DNA for the CDR3: TGTGCCAGCAGCTTAGTCCGGAGGGGCACAGATACGCAGTATTTT. The rearrangement joins TRBV11-2 to TRBJ2-3, with D possibly matching TRBD2 (6 bases). Germline V gives CDR1 SGHAT, CDR2 FQNNGV. CDR3 length: 15 amino acids. V shed 1 base and J shed 1 base, with 9 bases lying between them.

A remark on this clonotype: This may stem from a read error, because a much larger clone lies one nucleotide away. This rearrangement joins TRBV5-8 to TRBJ2-5; D not resolved. This CDR3 is built from 13 residues. The V end lost 3 bases, the J end lost 9 bases, and 15 bases lay between the germline ends. CDR1 and CDR2 from the germline V gene are SGHTS and YDEGEE. The CDR3 spells CASSSDPALAQYF. The CDR3 nucleotides are TGTGCCAGCAGCTCGGACCCGGCTTTGGCCCAGTACTTC.

The chain joins TRBV5-6 to TRBJ1-2; D gene ambiguous. Germline assignment: CDR1 SGHDT and CDR2 YYEEEE. This CDR3 has 16 residues. The germline V and J ends were trimmed by 4 bases and 5 bases, with 21 bases remaining between them. The CDR3 reads CASSPSLGPRVYGYTF. CDR3 DNA sequence: TGTGCCAGCAGCCCGTCCTTGGGCCCAAGAGTTTATGGCTACACCTTC.

V gene TRBV12-3 or TRBV12-4 combines with J gene TRBJ1-1, with 7 positions matching TRBD1. This CDR3 region has 14 residues. V was clipped by 0 bases and J by 4 bases; unmatched bases: 2. CDR3 amino acids: CASSLARTGTEAFF. CDR3 bases: TGTGCCAGCAGTTTAGCTCGGACAGGCACTGAAGCTTTCTTT.

This clonotype was recorded at least ten times. The gene calls are TRBV12-5 and TRBJ2-3; 9 bases align to TRBD1. The CDR3 totals 18 residues. V was pared by 4 bases and J by 2 bases, with 13 bases of the junction left unmatched. The germline V gene has CDR1 LGHNT and CDR2 FRNRAP. CDR3 residues: CASGSPPGTGTITDTQYF. The CDR3 DNA follows: TGTGCTAGTGGTTCCCCCCCGGGGACAGGGACGATCACAGATACGCAGTATTTT.

This clonotype was recorded many times. The rearrangement links TRBV20-1 to TRBJ1-5; D not certain. Germline-derived CDR1 and CDR2 are DFQATT and SNEGSKA (reference sequence). V was shortened by 2 bases and J by 1 base, with 9 bases between the two germline ends. The CDR3 length is 14 residues. DNA for the CDR3: TGCAGTGCTAGAACCGTGCGGAGCAATCAGCCCCAGCATTTT. This gives the protein CSARTVRSNQPQHF.

This clonotype was observed many times. The chain uses TRBV2 and TRBJ1-3; D gene uncertain. The germline gives CDR1 SNHLY, CDR2 FYNNEI. The V end was cut by 10 bases, the J end by 0 bases, with 10 bases between. The CDR3 contains 13 residues. The CDR3 nucleotides read TGTGCCACCCAGCGAATCTCTGGAAACACCATATATTTT. This sequence encodes CATQRISGNTIYF.

This clonotype was seen many times. V and J are TRBV5-1 and TRBJ2-1, with 11 positions matching TRBD2. The CDR3 consists of 16 residues. Germline trimming cut 4 bases from V and 6 bases from J; bases unmatched to any gene: 9. The germline gives CDR1 SGHRS, CDR2 YFSETQ. Written as DNA, the CDR3 is TGCGCCAGCAGCCCACCGACTAGCGGGACGACCAATGAGCAGTTCTTC. Residues: CASSPPTSGTTNEQFF.

In this sample, this clonotype turned up many times. The chain couples TRBV6-2 or TRBV6-3 to TRBJ2-7, with D tentatively TRBD2 (6 bases). V gave up 8 bases and J gave up 2 bases, with 16 bases separating them. This CDR3 is built from 14 residues. Germline CDR1 is MNHEY and CDR2 is SVGEGT. The CDR3 spells CASLGGGIAYEQYF. Here the CDR3 DNA reads TGTGCCAGCCTGGGAGGCGGGATTGCCTACGAGCAGTACTTC.

V is TRBV11-2 and J is TRBJ2-7; 11 nucleotides agree with TRBD2. CDR3 size: 19 residues. Germline assignment: CDR1 SGHAT and CDR2 FQNNGV. V lost 1 base, J lost 0 bases, and 11 bases stayed unmatched. DNA for the CDR3: TGTGCCAGCAGCTTAGGTTTTGGTAGCGGGAGGGAGCCCTCCTACGAGCAGTACTTC. Translating gives CASSLGFGSGREPSYEQYF. Together with reference TRBV11-2 and TRBJ2-7, the CDR3 gives the full variable domain: EAGVAQSPRYKIIEKRQSVAFWCNPISGHATLYWYQQILGQGPKLLIQFQNNGVVDDSQLPKDRFSAERLKGVDSTLKIQPAKLEDSAVYLCASSLGFGSGREPSYEQYFGPGTRLTVT.

This clonotype was counted ten times or more. The J gene is TRBJ1-1, the V gene TRBV7-8, with 8 bases lining up with TRBD1. Unmatched junction bases numbered 22, after V lost 3 bases and J lost 4 bases. The germline gives CDR1 SGHVS, CDR2 FQNEAQ. This CDR3 is built from 20 residues. CDR3 region: CASSFNAIRGPGGGGTEAFF. The CDR3, as DNA: TGTGCCAGCAGCTTCAACGCGATTAGGGGACCAGGGGGCGGGGGCACTGAAGCTTTCTTT.

There are many counts of this clonotype. This sequence joins TRBV3-1 and TRBJ1-2; perhaps TRBD1 as D (5 bases). The CDR3 runs 15 residues. Trimming stripped 2 bases from V and 3 bases from J, with 13 bases between. Germline V CDR1 and CDR2: LGHDT, YNNKEL (reference sequence). CDR3 sequence (DNA): TGTGCCAGCAGCCAAATTGGGGCGGAGGACTATGGCTACACCTTC. Protein sequence: CASSQIGAEDYGYTF.

Details on this clonotype: The junction and the germline gene differ at one end; a read error may be behind it. The CDR3 here is CASSQRTGWGTDTQYF. CDR3 nucleotides: TGTGCCAGCAGCCAGAGGACAGGGTGGGGCACTGATACGCAGTATTTT. This chain joins TRBV3-1 and TRBJ2-3; 8 nucleotides align to TRBD1. The length of the CDR3 is 16 residues. Germline V gene lookup returns CDR1 LGHDT and CDR2 YNNKEL (reference sequence).

This clonotype has ten or more counts. V gene TRBV2 combines with J gene TRBJ1-5; D unclear. Germline assignment: CDR1 SNHLY and CDR2 FYNNEI. The CDR3 has 11 amino acids. V was clipped by 4 bases and J by 7 bases, with 5 bases between them. CDR3: CASSVDQPQHF. The CDR3 nucleotides are TGTGCCAGCAGTGTTGACCAGCCCCAGCATTTT.